This TCR beta chain stems from a study of cytomegalovirus exposure and HLA in healthy donors. This CDR3 has 16 amino acids. Germline CDR1 reads SGHVS; CDR2 reads FQNEAQ. Trimming removed 5 bases from V and 2 bases from J, with 15 bases in between. Concerning this clone: Other DNA sequences in this sample translate to the same CDR3.

Both 60 Vbeta primers and 13 Jbeta primers went into the PCR. Clones were read by immunoSEQ multiplex PCR, and TCRdb kept only the in-frame ones, dropping some. Here the sample table reports over 90,000 clones. The gene calls are TRBV7-8 and TRBJ2-2; perhaps TRBD2 as D (6 bases). This TCR came from a man aged 35 to 55 in good health and CMV-seronegative. The sample was PBMCs. CDR3 nucleotides: TGTGCCAGCAGCCCCTCTGTGGGGGGAAACACCGGGGAGCTGTTTTTT. It is translated as CASSPSVGGNTGELFF.